Given below is one T cell receptor (beta chain) in context. The target antigen is unknown. The PCR employed 60 Vbeta primers together with 13 Jbeta primers. Only in-frame clones appear in the TCRdb table, and some are missing; sequencing was by immunoSEQ multiplex PCR. Here the sample spans tens of thousands of clones, 60% to 85% being singletons. These data come from a study of cytomegalovirus exposure and HLA in healthy donors. Trimming cost V 3 bases and J 0 bases; bases outside gene matches: 12. CDR1 MGHRA and CDR2 YSYEKL come from the germline V gene. The CDR3 has 20 residues. Study observations and caveats: No immune exposure information besides CMV serostatus was available. Presence/absence analyses assumed roughly uniform sequencing depth across donors, which may not hold.

This TCR derives from a man aged 25-45 years in good health and CMV-seropositive. The V gene is TRBV4-1, the J gene TRBJ2-2; 11 bases match TRBD1. Material: PBMCs. The CDR3: CASSHPRLRDRGSNTGELFF. Here the CDR3 DNA reads TGCGCCAGCAGCCACCCCCGGCTTCGGGACAGGGGGTCGAACACCGGGGAGCTGTTTTTT.